One TCR beta chain is described in this entry. This clone has just one count. Its antigen remains undetermined. No qualities accompany the bases; no much larger clone lies one base away. All of the isolated RNA was reverse transcribed with the High Capacity cDNA Reverse Transcription Kit, so expressed TCRB transcripts were sequenced. Deep immunoSEQ sequencing was performed on naive, central memory and regulatory T cell samples, with an average of roughly 3.5 million total reads per sample. After sorted cells were lysed in RLT buffer, RNA was extracted with DNase-treated RNeasy Micro or Mini kits, with the choice depending on cell number. To prevent cross-contamination, each cell subset was processed individually, whereas patient and healthy donor samples were processed jointly. The immunoSEQ multiplex PCR was used to amplify TCRB sequences from cDNA, yielding 87-bp fragments that span the CDR3 region. Sequencing of the amplicons was done on the Illumina HiSeq platform. The study's own analysis went as follows. PCR bias was corrected computationally using synthetic template baselines, and reads within Hamming distance 2 were collapsed, with unmergeable singletons discarded. Reads were aligned to IMGT to assign V, D and J genes, CDR3 length, and insertions or deletions at six rearrangement sites. Within each subset, clonotype counts were normalized to sorted cell number, after which true diversity and Gini coefficients were computed with the tcR R package. The overlap coefficient, calculated on TCRB nucleotide sequences, was used to quantify repertoire sharing. Drawn from immuneACCESS, this table holds only the in-frame rearrangements with V and J called that TCRdb kept. Clones are partly lost; checked studies trace under half to an unresolved V gene and leave the rest unexplained. V and J calls and clone size are copied from that table; D and trimming were computed from the DNA. The sample yields a few hundred thousand clones; roughly a tenth were counted once. In total, the top ten clones hold about 0.64% of the sample.

A single peripheral blood draw of about 120 mL on average was collected from each donor into heparinised tubes. A BD FACSAria II and a panel including CD45RO, CCR7, CD25, CD127, CD95 and CD27 were used to sort naive, central memory, regulatory and stem cell-like memory CD4+ T cells. A purity above 95% was achieved for all sorted populations. Right away, PBMCs were isolated by Lymphoprep density gradient centrifugation and were stained directly, with no culture step. So that batch effects would be minimized, each experiment stained and sorted samples in pairs, pairing one healthy donor with one patient. These data originate in a study of beta chain features in type 1 diabetes (dated by TCRdb to the late 2010s). In terms of the full investigation: Mean age, gender distribution, total cell number and subset yield did not differ between patients and healthy donors. The study compared TCRB repertoires of sorted circulating CD4+ T cell subsets between recently diagnosed type 1 diabetes patients and matched healthy donors. A total of 100 million to 110 million sorted cells were examined across all samples, and a strong correlation was observed between cell number per subset and RNA yield. Regulatory and stem cell-like memory subsets were obtained from only 8 patients and about 8 healthy donors, while naive and central memory subsets were obtained from all 30 or so donors.

CDR1 and CDR2 (KGHSH, LQKENI) derive from the germline V gene. Trimming takes 3 bases off V and 7 bases off J; junction bases not matched to a gene: 9. The cysteine opens and the phenylalanine closes a CDR3 of 15 amino acids. Only the CDR3 region is kept as DNA, spanning 45 bases read in frame from base 1. Overall study results and their limits: Because cDNA rather than genomic DNA was sequenced, highly expressing activated cells could have been over-represented, although no difference in activation and CD3 levels was found between groups. At VDJ recombination sites, type 1 diabetes patients had fewer insertions and more deleted nucleotides, which implies abnormalities in thymic rearrangement. PCR might favor shorter templates, but patient and control samples were amplified and corrected together, so any skew would affect both groups equally. A moderate but significant shortening of TCRB CDR3 length was observed in type 1 diabetes patients in all four CD4+ subsets. Naive, central memory and regulatory TCRB repertoires appeared more similar among patients than among healthy donors. Because small numbers of individuals were included in the HLA sub-analyses, any influence of HLA type on TCRB rearrangement was left unresolved.

The source of this sequence is a man aged 25-45 years with type 1 diabetes. The source material was central memory CD4+ T cells from blood. Rearrangement joined TRBV18 to TRBJ2-1; a stretch of 7 junction bases matches TRBD2. CDR3 loop: CASSPLTSSRNEQFF. The bases are TGTGCCAGCTCACCCCTGACTAGCTCGCGGAATGAGCAGTTCTTC. With the portions outside the CDR3 filled from the reference TRBV18 and TRBJ2-1 genes, the complete variable region becomes NAGVMQNPRHLVRRRGQEARLRCSPMKGHSHVYWYRQLPEEGLKFMVYLQKENIIDESGMPKERFSAEFPKEGPSILRIQQVVRGDSAAYFCASSPLTSSRNEQFFGPGTRLTVL.